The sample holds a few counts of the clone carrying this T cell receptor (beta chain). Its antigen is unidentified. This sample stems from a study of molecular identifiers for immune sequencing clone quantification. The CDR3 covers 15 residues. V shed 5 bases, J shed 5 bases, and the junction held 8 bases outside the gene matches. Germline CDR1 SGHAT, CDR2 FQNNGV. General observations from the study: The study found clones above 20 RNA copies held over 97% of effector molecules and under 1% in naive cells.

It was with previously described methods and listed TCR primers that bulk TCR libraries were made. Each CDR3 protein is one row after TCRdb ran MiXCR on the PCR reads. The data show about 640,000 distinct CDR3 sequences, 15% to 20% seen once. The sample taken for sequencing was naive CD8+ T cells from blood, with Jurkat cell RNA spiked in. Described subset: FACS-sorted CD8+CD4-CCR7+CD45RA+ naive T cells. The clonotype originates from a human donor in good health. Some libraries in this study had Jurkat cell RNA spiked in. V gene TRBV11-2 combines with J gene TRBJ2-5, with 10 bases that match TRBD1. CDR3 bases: TGTGCCAGCAGCAAGGACAGGGGGTCAGGGGAGACCCAGTACTTC. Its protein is CASSKDRGSGETQYF.